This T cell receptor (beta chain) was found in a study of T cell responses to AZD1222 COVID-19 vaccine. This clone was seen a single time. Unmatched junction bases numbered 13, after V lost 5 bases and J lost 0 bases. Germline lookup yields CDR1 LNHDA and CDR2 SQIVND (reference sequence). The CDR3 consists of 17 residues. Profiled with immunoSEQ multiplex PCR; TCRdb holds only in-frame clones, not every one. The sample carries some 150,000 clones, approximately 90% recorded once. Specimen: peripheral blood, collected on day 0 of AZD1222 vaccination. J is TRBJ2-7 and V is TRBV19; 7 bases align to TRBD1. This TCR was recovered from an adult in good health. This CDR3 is CASSSRATGASSYEQYF. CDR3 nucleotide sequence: TGTGCCAGTAGTTCACGAGCAACAGGGGCGAGCTCCTACGAGCAGTACTTC. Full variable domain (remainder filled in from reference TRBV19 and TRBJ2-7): DGGITQSPKYLFRKEGQNVTLSCEQNLNHDAMYWYRQDPGQGLRLIYYSQIVNDFQKGDIAEGYSVSREKKESFPLTVTSAQKNPTAFYLCASSSRATGASSYEQYFGPGTRLTVT.